This entry lists 4 T cell receptor beta chains sequenced from one sample in a study of blood T cell repertoires in COVID-19. The repertoire was sequenced with immunoSEQ multiplex PCR; TCRdb's copy has only in-frame clones and lacks some. The repertoire holds roughly 21,000 clones, roughly 90% seen once, with approximately 17% in the top ten. Sequenced sample: peripheral blood. The receptors were gathered from a man between 70 and 80 years old with active COVID-19.

This chain joins TRBV5-1 and TRBJ2-1, with TRBD2 matching 8 bases. The CDR3 spans 15 residues. V lost 0 bases and J lost 5; bases outside the gene matches: 4. Looked up from germline, CDR1 is SGHRS and CDR2 is YFSETQ. CDR3 coding DNA: TGCGCCAGCAGCTTGGGAGCGGGAGTAAACAATGAGCAGTTCTTC. Residues: CASSLGAGVNNEQFF.

The chain joins TRBV6-6 to TRBJ1-5, with unresolved D. V was pared by 8 bases and J by 2 bases, with 13 bases between. Germline lookup yields CDR1 MNHNY and CDR2 SVGAGI (reference sequence). The CDR3 spans 14 residues. CDR3 DNA sequence: TGTGCCAGCTGGGTCGGGTTTGGCAATCAGCCCCAGCATTTT. Translated: CASWVGFGNQPQHF.

This chain links TRBV27 with TRBJ1-2; perhaps TRBD1 as D (5 bases). The CDR3 consists of 14 residues. The V end was cut by 6 bases, the J end by 0 bases, with 11 bases between. Germline assignment: CDR1 MNHEY and CDR2 SMNVEV (reference sequence). The CDR3 sequence: CASRRAGANYGYTF. The CDR3 coding sequence is TGTGCCAGCAGGAGGGCGGGGGCTAACTATGGCTACACCTTC.

The chain carries TRBV5-1 and TRBJ2-5, with D possibly being TRBD1 (6 bases). The CDR3 consists of 15 residues. Germline values: CDR1 SGHRS, CDR2 YFSETQ. Between the trimmed V and J ends, which lost 2 bases and 4 bases, there was a span of 15 bases. Here the CDR3 reads CASSFSFGGPETQYF. DNA for the CDR3: TGCGCCAGCAGCTTCTCTTTTGGGGGCCCAGAGACCCAGTACTTC.